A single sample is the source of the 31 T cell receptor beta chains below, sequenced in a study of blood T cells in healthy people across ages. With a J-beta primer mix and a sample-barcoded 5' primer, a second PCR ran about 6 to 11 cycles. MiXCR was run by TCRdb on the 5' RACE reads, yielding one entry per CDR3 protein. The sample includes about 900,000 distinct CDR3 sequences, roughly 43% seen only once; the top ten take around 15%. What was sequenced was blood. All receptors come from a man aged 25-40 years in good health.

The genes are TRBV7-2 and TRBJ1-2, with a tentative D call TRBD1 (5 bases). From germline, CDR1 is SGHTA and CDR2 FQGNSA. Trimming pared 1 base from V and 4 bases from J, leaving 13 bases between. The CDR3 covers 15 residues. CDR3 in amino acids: CASSLGRGGIYGYTF. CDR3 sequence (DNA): TGTGCCAGCAGCTTAGGGCGGGGGGGGATCTATGGCTACACCTTC.

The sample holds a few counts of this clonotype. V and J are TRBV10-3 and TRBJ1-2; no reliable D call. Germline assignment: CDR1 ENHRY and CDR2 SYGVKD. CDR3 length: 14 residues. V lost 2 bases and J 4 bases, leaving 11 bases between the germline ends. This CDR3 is CAISEGGSGYGYTF. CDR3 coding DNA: TGTGCCATCAGTGAGGGAGGGTCGGGCTATGGCTACACCTTC.

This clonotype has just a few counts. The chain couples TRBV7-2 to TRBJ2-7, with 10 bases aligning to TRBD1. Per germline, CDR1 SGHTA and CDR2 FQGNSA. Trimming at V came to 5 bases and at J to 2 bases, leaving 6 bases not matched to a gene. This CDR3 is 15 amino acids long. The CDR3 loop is CASSQDRGSPYEQYF. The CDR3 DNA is TGTGCCAGCAGCCAGGACAGGGGGTCCCCCTACGAGCAGTACTTC.

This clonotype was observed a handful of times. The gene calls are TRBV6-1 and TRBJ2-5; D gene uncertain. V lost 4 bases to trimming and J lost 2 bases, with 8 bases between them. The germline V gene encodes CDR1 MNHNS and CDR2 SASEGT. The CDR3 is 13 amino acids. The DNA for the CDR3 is TGTGCCAGCAGTGGGGCAGGTCAAGAGACCCAGTACTTC. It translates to CASSGAGQETQYF.

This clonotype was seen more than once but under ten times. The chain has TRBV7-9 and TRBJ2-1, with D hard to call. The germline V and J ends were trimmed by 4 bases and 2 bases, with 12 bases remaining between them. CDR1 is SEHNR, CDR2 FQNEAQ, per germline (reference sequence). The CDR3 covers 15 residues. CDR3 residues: CASSSSVLTYNEQFF. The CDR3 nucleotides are TGTGCCAGCAGCTCCTCCGTTTTAACCTACAATGAGCAGTTCTTC.

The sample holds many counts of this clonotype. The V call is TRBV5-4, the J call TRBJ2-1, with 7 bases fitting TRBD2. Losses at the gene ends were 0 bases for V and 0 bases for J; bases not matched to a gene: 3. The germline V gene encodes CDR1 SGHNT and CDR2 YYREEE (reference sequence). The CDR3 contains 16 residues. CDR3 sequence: CASSLERGGSYNEQFF. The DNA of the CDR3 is TGTGCCAGCAGCTTGGAGCGGGGCGGCTCCTACAATGAGCAGTTCTTC.

CDR3 in DNA: TGCAGTGCTAGAATTACAGGGGCCCGGGACTATGGCTACACCTTC. Its translation is CSARITGARDYGYTF. The rearrangement links TRBV20-1 to TRBJ1-2, with 7 bases fitting TRBD1. Looked up from germline, CDR1 is DFQATT and CDR2 is SNEGSKA (reference sequence). V dropped 2 bases and J dropped 3; count of bases not matched to a gene: 9. The CDR3 spans 15 residues.

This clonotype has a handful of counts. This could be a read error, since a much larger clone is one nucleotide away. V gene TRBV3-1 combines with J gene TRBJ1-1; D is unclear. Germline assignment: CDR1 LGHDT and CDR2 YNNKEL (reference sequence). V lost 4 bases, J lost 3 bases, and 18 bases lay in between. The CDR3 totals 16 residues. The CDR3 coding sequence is TGTGCCAGCAGCCCAGCCCCCGGCGGGGAGGACACTGAAGCTTTCTTT. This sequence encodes CASSPAPGGEDTEAFF. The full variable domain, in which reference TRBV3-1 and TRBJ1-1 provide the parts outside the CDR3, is DTAVSQTPKYLVTQMGNDKSIKCEQNLGHDTMYWYKQDSKKFLKIMFSYNNKELIINETVPNRFSPKSPDKAHLNLHINSLELGDSAVYFCASSPAPGGEDTEAFFGQGTRLTVV.

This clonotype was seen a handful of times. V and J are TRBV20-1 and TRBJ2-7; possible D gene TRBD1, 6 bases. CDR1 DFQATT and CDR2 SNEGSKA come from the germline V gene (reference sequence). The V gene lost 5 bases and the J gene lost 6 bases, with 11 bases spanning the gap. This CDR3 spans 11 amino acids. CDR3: CSAPQGSEQYF. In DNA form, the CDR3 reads TGCAGTGCTCCTCAGGGGAGCGAGCAGTACTTC.

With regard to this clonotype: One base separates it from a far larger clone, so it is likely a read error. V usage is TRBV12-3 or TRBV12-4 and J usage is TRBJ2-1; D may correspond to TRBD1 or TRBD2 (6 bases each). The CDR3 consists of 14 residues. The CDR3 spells CASSPPGAYSEQFF. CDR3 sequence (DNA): TGTGCCAGCAGTCCTCCGGGGGCTTACAGTGAGCAGTTCTTC.

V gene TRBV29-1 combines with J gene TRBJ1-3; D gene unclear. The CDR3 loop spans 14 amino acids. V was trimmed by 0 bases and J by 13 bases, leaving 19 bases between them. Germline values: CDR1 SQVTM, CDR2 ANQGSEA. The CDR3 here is CSVEDRGSESEIYF. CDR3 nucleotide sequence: TGCAGCGTTGAAGATCGGGGTTCGGAAAGTGAGATATATTTT.

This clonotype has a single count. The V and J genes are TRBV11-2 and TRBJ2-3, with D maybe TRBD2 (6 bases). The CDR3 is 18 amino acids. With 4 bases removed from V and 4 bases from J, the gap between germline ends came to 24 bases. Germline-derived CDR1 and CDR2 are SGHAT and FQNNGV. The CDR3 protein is CASSSQAPGLLQSDTQYF. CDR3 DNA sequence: TGTGCCAGCAGCTCGCAAGCCCCAGGACTACTTCAATCAGATACGCAGTATTTT.

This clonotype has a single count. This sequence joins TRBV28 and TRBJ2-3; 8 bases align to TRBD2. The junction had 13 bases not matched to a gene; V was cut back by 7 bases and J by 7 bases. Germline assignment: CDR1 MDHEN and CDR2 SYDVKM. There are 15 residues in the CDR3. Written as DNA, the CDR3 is TGTGCCAGCACGTCGAGCGGGGGCACTAGAAATACGCAGTATTTT. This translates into CASTSSGGTRNTQYF. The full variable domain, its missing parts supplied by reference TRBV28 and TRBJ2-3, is DVKVTQSSRYLVKRTGEKVFLECVQDMDHENMFWYRQDPGLGLRLIYFSYDVKMKEKGDIPEGYSVSREKKERFSLILESASTNQTSMYLCASTSSGGTRNTQYFGPGTRLTVL.

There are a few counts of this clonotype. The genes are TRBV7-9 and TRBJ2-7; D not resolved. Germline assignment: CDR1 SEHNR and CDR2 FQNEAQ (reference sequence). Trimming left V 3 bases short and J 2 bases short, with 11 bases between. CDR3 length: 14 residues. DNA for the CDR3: TGTGCCAGCAGCTTTAACACGAGGACCTACGAGCAGTACTTC. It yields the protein CASSFNTRTYEQYF.

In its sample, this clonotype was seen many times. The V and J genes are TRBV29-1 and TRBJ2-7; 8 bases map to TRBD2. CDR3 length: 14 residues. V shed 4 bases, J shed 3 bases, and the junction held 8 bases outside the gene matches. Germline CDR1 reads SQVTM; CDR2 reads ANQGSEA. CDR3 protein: CSVVGPTSGYEQYF. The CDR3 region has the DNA TGCAGCGTTGTTGGTCCCACTAGCGGCTACGAGCAGTACTTC.

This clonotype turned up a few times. The CDR3 bases are TGCGCCAGCAGCCAAACCCCGGGAGTTGCGCAGTACTTC. As protein: CASSQTPGVAQYF. The chain employs TRBV4-1 and TRBJ2-5, with TRBD2 as a possible D gene (6 bases). In germline, CDR1 is MGHRA, CDR2 YSYEKL. CDR3 size: 13 residues. V dropped 2 bases and J dropped 11 bases, with 15 bases sitting between them.

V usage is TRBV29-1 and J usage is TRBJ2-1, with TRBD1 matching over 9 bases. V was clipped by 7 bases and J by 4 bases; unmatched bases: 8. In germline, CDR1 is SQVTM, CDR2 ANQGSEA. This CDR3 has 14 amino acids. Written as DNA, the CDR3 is TGCAGCGCCCGCCGGGACAGGGAGTACAATGAGCAGTTCTTC. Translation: CSARRDREYNEQFF.

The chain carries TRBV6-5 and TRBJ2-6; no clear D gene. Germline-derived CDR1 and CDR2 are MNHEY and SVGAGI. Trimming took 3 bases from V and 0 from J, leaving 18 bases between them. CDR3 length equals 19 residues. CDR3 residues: CASSYVYGVRSSGANVLTF. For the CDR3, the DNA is TGTGCCAGCAGTTATGTTTACGGCGTCAGAAGCTCTGGGGCCAACGTCCTGACTTTC.

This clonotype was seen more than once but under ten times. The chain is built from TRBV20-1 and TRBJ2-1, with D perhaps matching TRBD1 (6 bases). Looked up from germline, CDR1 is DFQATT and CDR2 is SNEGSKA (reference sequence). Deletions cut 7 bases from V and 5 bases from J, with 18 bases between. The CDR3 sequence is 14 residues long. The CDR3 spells CSVANRVGDNEQFF. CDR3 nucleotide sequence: TGCAGTGTCGCGAACAGGGTGGGGGACAATGAGCAGTTCTTC.

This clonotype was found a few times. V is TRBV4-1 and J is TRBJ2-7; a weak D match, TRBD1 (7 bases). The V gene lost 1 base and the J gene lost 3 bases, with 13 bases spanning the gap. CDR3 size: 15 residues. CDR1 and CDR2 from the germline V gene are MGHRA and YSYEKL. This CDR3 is CASSQGEDRSYEQYF. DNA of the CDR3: TGCGCCAGCAGCCAAGGGGAGGACAGGAGCTACGAGCAGTACTTC.

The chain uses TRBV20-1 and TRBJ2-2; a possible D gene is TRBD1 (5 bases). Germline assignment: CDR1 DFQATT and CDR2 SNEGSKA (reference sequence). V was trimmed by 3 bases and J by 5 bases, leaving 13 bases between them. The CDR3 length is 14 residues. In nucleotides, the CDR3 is TGCAGTGCTAGGGCGCCAGGGTTGACCGGGGAGCTGTTTTTT. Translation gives CSARAPGLTGELFF.

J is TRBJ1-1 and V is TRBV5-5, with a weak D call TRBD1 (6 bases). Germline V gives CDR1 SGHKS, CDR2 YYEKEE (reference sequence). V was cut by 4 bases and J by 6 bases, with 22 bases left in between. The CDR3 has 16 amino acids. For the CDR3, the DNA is TGTGCCAGCAGCCCGAGGTCAGGGGCCCCACCGTCTGAAGCTTTCTTT. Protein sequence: CASSPRSGAPPSEAFF. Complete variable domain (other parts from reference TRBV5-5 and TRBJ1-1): DAGVTQSPTHLIKTRGQQVTLRCSPISGHKSVSWYQQVLGQGPQFIFQYYEKEERGRGNFPDRFSARQFPNYSSELNVNALLLGDSALYLCASSPRSGAPPSEAFFGQGTRLTVV.

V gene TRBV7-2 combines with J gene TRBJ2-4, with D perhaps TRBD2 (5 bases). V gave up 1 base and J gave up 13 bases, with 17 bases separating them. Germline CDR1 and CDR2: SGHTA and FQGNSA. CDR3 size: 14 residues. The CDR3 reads CASSLDGTVREQYF. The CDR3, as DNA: TGTGCCAGCAGCTTAGACGGCACGGTTAGGGAGCAGTACTTC.

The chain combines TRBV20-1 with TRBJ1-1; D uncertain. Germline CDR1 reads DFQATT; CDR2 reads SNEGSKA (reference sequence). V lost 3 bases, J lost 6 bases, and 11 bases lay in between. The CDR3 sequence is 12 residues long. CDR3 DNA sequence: TGCAGTGCTAGTCGCGCTGTGTCTGAAGCTTTCTTT. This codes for CSASRAVSEAFF.

The CDR3 nucleotides are TGCAGTGCTGGACAGGGGGTAACTAACTATGGCTACACCTTC. This codes for CSAGQGVTNYGYTF. The V and J genes are TRBV20-1 and TRBJ1-2; 10 bases align to TRBD1. The trim removed 5 bases at V and 0 bases at J, leaving 3 bases unmatched. CDR1 and CDR2 (germline): DFQATT, SNEGSKA (reference sequence). The CDR3 has 14 residues.

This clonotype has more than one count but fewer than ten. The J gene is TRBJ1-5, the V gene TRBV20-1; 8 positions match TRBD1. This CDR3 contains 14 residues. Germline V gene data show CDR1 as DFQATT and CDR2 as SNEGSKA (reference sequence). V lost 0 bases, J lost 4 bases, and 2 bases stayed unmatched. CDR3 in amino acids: CSAREYRGNQPQHF. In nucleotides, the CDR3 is TGCAGTGCTAGAGAGTACAGGGGGAATCAGCCCCAGCATTTT.

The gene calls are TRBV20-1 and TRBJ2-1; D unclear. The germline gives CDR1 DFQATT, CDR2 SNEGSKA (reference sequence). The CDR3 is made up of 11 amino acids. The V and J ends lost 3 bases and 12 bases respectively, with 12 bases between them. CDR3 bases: TGCAGTGCTAGCCGTCTAGGTCTGCAGTTCTTC. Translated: CSASRLGLQFF.

The CDR3 DNA is TGTGCCTCGCCTCTATTGGGGGAAAACTATGGCTACACCTTC. Its protein is CASPLLGENYGYTF. This chain joins TRBV24-1 and TRBJ1-2, with TRBD1 as a possible D gene (5 bases). V was clipped by 12 bases and J by 2 bases, with 18 bases between them. The CDR3 consists of 14 residues. From germline, CDR1 is KGHDR and CDR2 SFDVKD.

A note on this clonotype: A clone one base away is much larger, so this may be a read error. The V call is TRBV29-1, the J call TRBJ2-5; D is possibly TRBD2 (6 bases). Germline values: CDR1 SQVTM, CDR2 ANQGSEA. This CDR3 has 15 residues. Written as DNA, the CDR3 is TGCAGTGGAACGACCGGGAGTAGCGGCCAAGAGACCCAGTACTTC. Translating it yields CSGTTGSSGQETQYF.

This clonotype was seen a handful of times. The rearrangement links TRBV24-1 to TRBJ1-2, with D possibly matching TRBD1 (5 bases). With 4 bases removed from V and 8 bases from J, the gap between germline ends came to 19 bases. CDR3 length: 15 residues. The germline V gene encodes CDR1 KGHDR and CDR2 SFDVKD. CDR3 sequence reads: CATSDRDPAIRGYTF. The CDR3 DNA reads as TGTGCCACCAGTGACAGGGACCCAGCTATCCGCGGCTACACCTTC.

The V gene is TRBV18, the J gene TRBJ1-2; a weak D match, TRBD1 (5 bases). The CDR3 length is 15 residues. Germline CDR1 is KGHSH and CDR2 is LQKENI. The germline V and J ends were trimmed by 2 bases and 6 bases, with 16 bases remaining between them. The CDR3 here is CASSPLSRDQHGYTF. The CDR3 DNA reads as TGTGCCAGCTCACCATTGAGCAGGGATCAACATGGCTACACCTTC.